These 4 T cell receptor beta chains share one sample of origin, sequenced in a study of T-cell reconstitution after alpha-beta-depleted transplantation in children. This sample's TCRbeta library carried unique molecular identifier barcodes. TCRdb independently ran MiXCR on the PCR reads; one entry per CDR3 protein. The sample comprises about 980,000 distinct CDR3 sequences, around 30% of which are singletons, and 28% rests with the top ten. This specimen was PBMCs, mostly from graft donor cells, taken 360 days after TCRalphabeta/CD19-depleted stem cell transplant. The receptors originated from a boy under two years old who had a stem cell transplant for SCID, so the T cells may come from the graft donor.

This clonotype was found a few times. This sequence joins TRBV5-5 and TRBJ1-5, with D tentatively TRBD1 (5 bases). V shed 0 bases and J shed 0 bases, with 10 bases lying between them. The CDR3 has 16 residues. CDR1 is SGHKS and CDR2 is YYEKEE in the germline V gene (reference sequence). CDR3 in amino acids: CASSLGGPLSNQPQHF. The CDR3 nucleotides read TGTGCCAGCAGCTTGGGGGGCCCCCTTAGCAATCAGCCCCAGCATTTT.

This clonotype was observed a handful of times. V usage is TRBV20-1 and J usage is TRBJ1-2; no reliable D call. Trimming took off 3 bases at V and 5 bases at J, with 16 bases between the two ends. Germline loops: CDR1 DFQATT, CDR2 SNEGSKA (reference sequence). CDR3 length: 14 residues. The CDR3 DNA reads as TGCAGTGCTAGCTTTTCTGGGGTGACTTATGGCTACACCTTC. This gives the protein CSASFSGVTYGYTF.

The chain links TRBV4-1 to TRBJ2-1; D is ambiguous. Trimming removed 7 bases from V and 2 bases from J, with 15 bases in between. Germline loops: CDR1 MGHRA, CDR2 YSYEKL. The CDR3 is 15 amino acids. DNA of the CDR3: TGCGCCAGCACCCGGCGACTGGTTACCTACAATGAGCAGTTCTTC. As protein: CASTRRLVTYNEQFF.

V usage is TRBV12-3 or TRBV12-4 and J usage is TRBJ2-2; no definite D call. The CDR3 totals 14 residues. V shed 2 bases and J shed 2 bases, with 6 bases lying between them. The CDR3 loop is CASSLHENTGELFF. As DNA, the CDR3 is TGTGCCAGCAGTTTACACGAAAACACCGGGGAGCTGTTTTTT.